Below are 12 T cell receptor beta chains sequenced from a single sample in a study of PD-1 blockade in classical Hodgkin lymphoma. Sequencing used immunoSEQ multiplex PCR; TCRdb keeps in-frame clones, though not all of them. Found here are about 42,000 clones, over 55% of them singletons; the top ten hold approximately 3%. Each of the patients experienced relapse following autologous stem cell transplantation, and their brentuximab vedotin exposure differed. This specimen consisted of peripheral blood mononuclear cells (PBMCs), obtained at baseline. Every receptor here comes from a human donor with classical Hodgkin lymphoma.

The chain employs TRBV5-1 and TRBJ1-3; the D is unclear. Germline CDR1 SGHRS, CDR2 YFSETQ. This CDR3 has 16 residues. V lost 2 bases and J 0 bases, leaving 12 bases between the germline ends. CDR3 coding DNA: TGCGCCAGCAGCTTATCTCAGGACCGCTCTGGAAACACCATATATTTT. It specifies CASSLSQDRSGNTIYF.

In its sample, this clone was seen a few times. The CDR3: CSVAWGKGNGYTF. The CDR3 nucleotides are TGCAGCGTTGCGTGGGGAAAGGGTAATGGCTACACCTTC. V and J are TRBV29-1 and TRBJ1-2; D gene ambiguous. V lost 4 bases to trimming and J lost 6 bases, with 15 bases between them. Per germline, CDR1 SQVTM and CDR2 ANQGSEA. The CDR3 length is 13 residues.

The genes are TRBV7-2 and TRBJ1-4; D uncertain. CDR1 is SGHTA and CDR2 is FQGNSA in the germline V gene. This CDR3 is built from 14 residues. Trimming stripped 1 base from V and 8 bases from J, with 11 bases between. The CDR3 bases are TGTGCCAGCAGCTTAGTTCTGCAGTCAGAAAAACTGTTTTTT. Translated, it gives CASSLVLQSEKLFF. Drawing the rest from reference TRBV7-2 and TRBJ1-4, the complete variable domain is GAGVSQSPSNKVTEKGKDVELRCDPISGHTALYWYRQSLGQGLEFLIYFQGNSAPDKSGLPSDRFSAERTGGSVSTLTIQRTQQEDSAVYLCASSLVLQSEKLFFGSGTQLSVL.

The chain recombines TRBV6-5 with TRBJ1-2, with D perhaps TRBD1 (5 bases). This CDR3 spans 14 amino acids. In germline, CDR1 is MNHEY, CDR2 SVGAGI. Deletions cut 2 bases from V and 10 bases from J, with 17 bases between. CDR3 region: CASSYTDTFEVYTF. CDR3 in DNA: TGTGCCAGCAGTTACACGGACACCTTCGAGGTCTACACCTTC.

The sample holds a few counts of this clone. The chain combines TRBV6-4 with TRBJ2-1; tentatively, D is TRBD2 (6 bases). The germline V and J ends were trimmed by 2 bases and 4 bases, with 12 bases remaining between them. Germline CDR1 MRHNA, CDR2 SNTAGT. The CDR3 contains 15 residues. CDR3 nucleotide sequence: TGTGCCAGCAGTGACGAGGGAGGCCCTTACAATGAGCAGTTCTTC. Amino acids: CASSDEGGPYNEQFF.

This clone was counted only a few times. This rearrangement joins TRBV19 to TRBJ2-2; TRBD2 might be the D (6 bases). This CDR3 region has 15 residues. Per germline, CDR1 LNHDA and CDR2 SQIVND (reference sequence). V shed 4 bases and J shed 5 bases, with 14 bases lying between them. The DNA of the CDR3 is TGTGCCAGTAGTACCCCGTCCGGGGGTACCGGGGAGCTGTTTTTT. It yields the protein CASSTPSGGTGELFF.

Comment on this clone: Other nucleotide sequences from this sample produce the same CDR3. The V call is TRBV5-4, the J call TRBJ1-1; D unclear. CDR3 length: 14 amino acids. CDR1 and CDR2 from the germline V gene are SGHNT and YYREEE (reference sequence). Trimming cost V 4 bases and J 1 base, with 11 bases left between them. The CDR3 loop is CASSPGRWNTEAFF. In DNA form, the CDR3 reads TGTGCCAGCAGCCCTGGACGGTGGAACACTGAAGCTTTCTTT.

This clone was counted between two and nine times. This sequence joins TRBV7-2 and TRBJ2-1; TRBD2 matches 8 bases. Germline-derived CDR1 and CDR2 are SGHTA and FQGNSA. With 2 bases clipped from V and 8 bases from J, the junction kept 8 bases outside the gene matches. The CDR3 is 15 residues long. CDR3 bases: TGTGCCAGCAGCTTATTCGGGGTTAGCGGGGATGAGCAGTTCTTC. This translates into CASSLFGVSGDEQFF.

This clone turned up a few times. The genes are TRBV4-3 and TRBJ2-7, with D perhaps matching TRBD2 (6 bases). Between the trimmed V and J ends, which lost 1 base and 0 bases, there was a span of 13 bases. The CDR3 extends over 16 amino acids. CDR1 and CDR2 from the germline V gene are LGHNA and YSLEER. CDR3 residues: CASSQGTAGSSYEQYF. The DNA for the CDR3 is TGCGCCAGCAGCCAAGGTACTGCGGGGAGCTCCTACGAGCAGTACTTC.

The chain couples TRBV18 to TRBJ2-5; D perhaps matches TRBD1 (5 bases). The V and J ends lost 3 bases and 0 bases respectively, with 11 bases between them. In germline, CDR1 is KGHSH, CDR2 LQKENI. This CDR3 spans 15 amino acids. The CDR3 DNA is TGTGCCAGCTCACCTCAGGGTGGATACCAAGAGACCCAGTACTTC. Amino acid sequence: CASSPQGGYQETQYF.

This clone was observed once. V is TRBV10-3 and J is TRBJ2-1; 9 nucleotides match TRBD1. This CDR3 has 14 amino acids. Losses at the gene ends were 8 bases for V and 5 bases for J; bases not matched to a gene: 7. Germline V CDR1 and CDR2: ENHRY, SYGVKD. CDR3 sequence: CAISRDRANNEQFF. The DNA of the CDR3 is TGTGCCATCTCCCGGGACAGGGCAAACAATGAGCAGTTCTTC.

The chain links TRBV9 to TRBJ1-2; 9 bases are shared with TRBD1. This CDR3 is built from 13 residues. CDR1 and CDR2 from the germline V gene are SGDLS and YYNGEE. Unmatched junction bases numbered 5, after V lost 3 bases and J lost 8 bases. The CDR3 coding sequence is TGTGCCAGCAGCGCCCGGGACAGGGAGGGCTACACCTTC. Protein sequence: CASSARDREGYTF. The variable domain in full, completed from reference TRBV9 and TRBJ1-2, reads DSGVTQTPKHLITATGQRVTLRCSPRSGDLSVYWYQQSLDQGLQFLIQYYNGEERAKGNILERFSAQQFPDLHSELNLSSLELGDSALYFCASSARDREGYTFGSGTRLTVV.